The TCR beta chain described here comes from a study of early T cells in non-severe SARS-CoV-2 infection. In the study overall: Bulk RNA isolated from unsorted whole blood underwent sequencing; chains were not paired.

This clonotype was found a few times. Per the germline V gene, CDR1 is SGHTA and CDR2 is FQGTGA. Trimming removed 5 bases from V and 4 bases from J; junction bases left unmatched: 13. This CDR3 has 19 amino acids. In TCRdb, the 5' RACE reads were re-called with MiXCR into one record per CDR3 protein. This sample has under 35,000 distinct CDR3 sequences; approximately 4.6% occur once, and the top ten carry roughly 12%. The clonotype originates from an adult who was a healthcare worker with PCR-confirmed SARS-CoV-2 infection or an uninfected control (not recorded which). Sample: whole blood. The J gene is TRBJ2-3, the V gene TRBV7-3; TRBD2 agrees at 15 bases. In DNA, the CDR3 is TGTGCCAGCAGCCTGACGGTACCGGGACTAGCGGGAGGCGCAGATACGCAGTATTTT. Translation: CASSLTVPGLAGGADTQYF.